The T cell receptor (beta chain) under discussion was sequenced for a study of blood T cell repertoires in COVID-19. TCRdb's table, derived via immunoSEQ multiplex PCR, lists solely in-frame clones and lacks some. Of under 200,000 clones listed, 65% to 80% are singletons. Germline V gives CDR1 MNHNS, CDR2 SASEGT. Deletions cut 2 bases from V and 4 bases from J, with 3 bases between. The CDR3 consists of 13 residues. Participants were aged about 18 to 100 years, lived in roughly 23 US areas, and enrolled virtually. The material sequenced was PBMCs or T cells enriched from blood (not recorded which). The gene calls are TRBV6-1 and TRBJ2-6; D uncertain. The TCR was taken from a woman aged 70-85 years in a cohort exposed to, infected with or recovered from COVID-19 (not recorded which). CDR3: CASSEQGANVLTF. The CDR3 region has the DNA TGTGCCAGCAGTGAACAGGGGGCCAACGTCCTGACTTTC.